Listed here is a single TCR beta chain. Its antigen is unknown. Germline V gene data show CDR1 as MNHNS and CDR2 as SASEGT. This CDR3 comprises 15 residues. With the 5' RACE reads reprocessed, TCRdb shows one record per CDR3 protein and no DNA. Its listing shows some 300,000 distinct CDR3 sequences. The data belong to a study of monozygotic twins with inflammatory bowel disease. Study-wide findings and caveats: The sharing of clonotypes with others was lower in IBD patients than in healthy twins, especially with disease activity.

Per donor there was one draw, yielding a blood sample of around 2.5 ml. The sequence was obtained from a human donor with ulcerative colitis or Crohn's disease, or a healthy co-twin of an affected twin (not recorded which). The chain has TRBV6-1 and TRBJ1-5; TCRdb proposes TRBD1, but this gene call is untestable without DNA. The sequenced sample was blood. The CDR3 loop reads CASSEQGTWGQPQHF.